This T cell receptor (beta chain) appears in the sequencing data of a study of cytomegalovirus exposure and HLA in healthy donors. Whole-study results and caveats: As confirmed in vitro, a few CMV-associated chains were specific for CMV antigens.

Sequenced by immunoSEQ multiplex PCR; TCRdb stores in-frame clones only, minus some. Of about 140,000 clones listed, 80% to 90% were seen once; the top ten hold roughly 1.4%. As for this clone: Its target is not known.

Trimming removed 3 bases from V and 10 bases from J, with 15 bases in between. Germline-derived CDR1 and CDR2 are MDHEN and SYDVKM. The CDR3 is 13 residues long. What was sequenced was PBMCs. The rearrangement uses TRBV28 and TRBJ1-1; possibly TRBD1 for D (5 bases). The TCR sequence derives from a woman aged 25 to 39 in good health and CMV-seronegative. The CDR3 region is CASSLRSDISAFF. The CDR3 bases are TGTGCCAGCAGTTTGAGGTCGGACATATCAGCTTTCTTT.